A single sample is the source of the 25 T cell receptor beta chains below, sequenced in a study of blood T cell dynamics during melanoma immunotherapy. As for time point: week 3, after first cycle of checkpoint inhibitor. The protocol was immunoSEQ multiplex PCR, while the TCRdb copy is restricted to in-frame clones and leaves out a portion. The sample has approximately 14,000 clones; about 90% are singletons. The specimen comprised blood, sampled from a patient treated with checkpoint blockade. The receptor set was obtained from a human donor with melanoma.

The V call is TRBV7-6, the J call TRBJ2-5; no reliable D call. Deletions cut 2 bases from V and 5 bases from J, with 12 bases between. Per the germline V gene, CDR1 is SGHVS and CDR2 is FNYEAQ. CDR3 size: 14 residues. The CDR3 DNA is TGTGCCAGCAGCTTATCCCCAGTTGGCGAGACCCAGTACTTC. This sequence encodes CASSLSPVGETQYF.

The chain recombines TRBV6-6 with TRBJ1-1; D possibly corresponds to TRBD1 (6 bases). V gave up 7 bases and J gave up 0 bases, with 12 bases separating them. This CDR3 has 14 amino acids. CDR1 is MNHNY and CDR2 is SVGAGI in the germline V gene (reference sequence). The CDR3 nucleotides are TGTGCCAGCACCTGGGGGCAACTGAACACTGAAGCTTTCTTT. It specifies CASTWGQLNTEAFF.

The sample holds a few counts of this clone. This sequence joins TRBV5-4 and TRBJ1-2; D is uncertain. CDR3 length: 12 residues. Germline lookup yields CDR1 SGHNT and CDR2 YYREEE (reference sequence). V lost 3 bases and J 1 base, leaving 4 bases between the germline ends. The DNA of the CDR3 is TGTGCCAGCAGCTCTAGTAACTATGGCTACACCTTC. It is translated as CASSSSNYGYTF.

V usage is TRBV28 and J usage is TRBJ1-1; D is unclear. Trimming removed 3 bases at V and 0 bases at J, with 14 bases between. The CDR3 has 16 residues. CDR1 and CDR2 (germline): MDHEN, SYDVKM. This CDR3 is CASSFYRSLMNTEAFF. The CDR3 DNA reads TGTGCCAGCAGTTTCTATCGGTCGCTAATGAACACTGAAGCTTTCTTT.

The gene calls are TRBV15 and TRBJ2-5; D is perhaps TRBD2 (6 bases). CDR1 and CDR2 from the germline V gene are LNHNV and YYDKDF (reference sequence). The CDR3 spans 12 residues. V was clipped by 6 bases and J by 2 bases, with 7 bases between them. CDR3 nucleotide sequence: TGTGCCACCAGACGGGGGCAAGAGACCCAGTACTTC. Its protein product is CATRRGQETQYF.

This chain links TRBV30 with TRBJ2-7; D ambiguous. The CDR3 contains 14 residues. CDR1 is GTSNPN and CDR2 is SVGIG in the germline V gene (reference sequence). Trimming took off 5 bases at V and 0 bases at J, with 14 bases between the two ends. CDR3 DNA sequence: TGTGCCTGGGTGGCCGCGTACAGCTCCTACGAGCAGTACTTC. Translation gives CAWVAAYSSYEQYF.

The chain joins TRBV10-1 to TRBJ1-2; 7 bases fit TRBD1. Trimming removed 5 bases from V and 2 bases from J; junction bases left unmatched: 2. Germline V gene sequence: CDR1 WNHNN, CDR2 SYGVQD (reference sequence). CDR3 size: 13 residues. The CDR3 coding sequence is TGCGCCAGCAGTCAACAGGGGAACTATGGCTACACCTTC. This gives the protein CASSQQGNYGYTF.

V gene TRBV28 combines with J gene TRBJ2-5; 9 bases match TRBD1. The CDR3 totals 13 residues. The germline CDR1 and CDR2 sequences are MDHEN and SYDVKM. After removal of 6 bases from V and 5 bases from J, the junction contained 4 bases not matched to a gene. Written as DNA, the CDR3 is TGTGCCAGCAGGGGACAGGGACGGGAGACCCAGTACTTC. It is translated as CASRGQGRETQYF.

The chain has TRBV7-2 and TRBJ2-5; maybe TRBD1 (5 bases). The germline gives CDR1 SGHTA, CDR2 FQGNSA. Trimming cost V 2 bases and J 5 bases, with 18 bases left between them. The CDR3 is 16 residues long. The CDR3 coding sequence is TGTGCCAGCAGCTTAAGGGGTGCTGGTTTTGGGGAGACCCAGTACTTC. It codes for CASSLRGAGFGETQYF.

V is TRBV7-9 and J is TRBJ1-4; the D gene is possibly TRBD1 (5 bases). CDR1 is SEHNR, CDR2 FQNEAQ, per germline (reference sequence). This CDR3 has 15 residues. V was trimmed by 5 bases and J by 8 bases, leaving 18 bases between them. CDR3 in amino acids: CASSLRQTENEKLFF. The CDR3, as DNA: TGTGCCAGCAGCCTCCGACAGACCGAAAACGAAAAACTGTTTTTT.

The chain has TRBV6-5 and TRBJ1-5; TRBD1 agrees at 7 bases. The germline V gene encodes CDR1 MNHEY and CDR2 SVGAGI. This CDR3 is 16 amino acids long. V shed 2 bases and J 4 bases; nucleotides not matched to a gene: 8. The CDR3 sequence is CASSYGRDRINQPQHF. CDR3 DNA sequence: TGTGCCAGCAGTTACGGCCGGGACAGAATTAATCAGCCCCAGCATTTT.

The chain joins TRBV27 to TRBJ2-4, with D unresolved. This CDR3 comprises 13 residues. Germline CDR1 MNHEY, CDR2 SMNVEV (reference sequence). V lost 0 bases to trimming and J lost 9 bases, with 9 bases between them. This CDR3 reads CASSLSAQSIQYF. DNA for the CDR3: TGTGCCAGCAGTTTATCAGCCCAAAGCATTCAGTACTTC.

This clone was observed a few times. The rearrangement links TRBV18 to TRBJ1-5; maybe TRBD1 (5 bases). There are 14 residues in the CDR3. Trimming shortened V by 3 bases and J by 10 bases, and 16 bases separated the two germline ends. Germline V gives CDR1 KGHSH, CDR2 LQKENI. This chain's CDR3 is CASSPSRMGDPQHF. The CDR3 region has the DNA TGTGCCAGCTCACCGTCCAGAATGGGGGATCCCCAGCATTTT.

This clone has a single count. V usage is TRBV28 and J usage is TRBJ2-3; 7 bases agree with TRBD2. J lost 2 bases, V lost 2 bases, and 7 bases had no gene match. CDR1 and CDR2 (germline): MDHEN, SYDVKM. CDR3 length: 16 residues. CDR3 bases: TGTGCCAGCAGTTTAGGGGCAGCGGGGCTCACAGATACGCAGTATTTT. It codes for CASSLGAAGLTDTQYF.

The chain is built from TRBV5-1 and TRBJ1-3, with TRBD1 matching 10 bases. V was clipped by 2 bases and J by 4 bases; unmatched bases: 3. CDR1 SGHRS and CDR2 YFSETQ come from the germline V gene. The CDR3 is made up of 15 amino acids. CDR3 protein: CASSLGQGGGNTIYF. In DNA, the CDR3 is TGCGCCAGCAGCTTAGGACAGGGGGGAGGAAACACCATATATTTT.

The rearrangement joins TRBV7-2 to TRBJ2-5; possible D gene TRBD2, 6 bases. Trimming left V 5 bases short and J 2 bases short, with 15 bases between. Germline-derived CDR1 and CDR2 are SGHTA and FQGNSA. This CDR3 is 15 amino acids long. This CDR3 reads CASSPGSFHQETQYF. For the CDR3, the DNA is TGTGCCAGCAGCCCCGGGAGCTTCCATCAAGAGACCCAGTACTTC.

CDR3 loop: CASSLSGAGGQETQYF. The CDR3 coding sequence is TGTGCCAGCAGTTTATCGGGGGCGGGAGGGCAAGAGACCCAGTACTTC. The J gene is TRBJ2-5, the V gene TRBV28, with 9 bases matching TRBD2. CDR1 MDHEN and CDR2 SYDVKM come from the germline V gene. This CDR3 comprises 16 residues. The junction had 5 bases not matched to a gene; V was cut back by 1 base and J by 2 bases.

The rearrangement joins TRBV9 to TRBJ2-7; TRBD2 might be the D (6 bases). V lost 0 bases and J 6 bases, leaving 16 bases between the germline ends. CDR1 is SGDLS, CDR2 YYNGEE, per germline. The CDR3 totals 15 residues. CDR3 nucleotide sequence: TGTGCCAGCAGCGTAGAGGGACTGAGTTTCTCCGAGCAGTACTTC. Amino acids: CASSVEGLSFSEQYF.

This sequence joins TRBV28 and TRBJ2-7; 9 nucleotides align to TRBD1. V lost 5 bases to trimming and J lost 0 bases; unmatched junction nucleotides: 5. The CDR3 length is 15 residues. Germline CDR1 MDHEN, CDR2 SYDVKM. The CDR3 coding sequence is TGTGCCAGCAGTCCCGGGACAGGGATCTCCTACGAGCAGTACTTC. It specifies CASSPGTGISYEQYF.

This clone was seen a single time. The chain is built from TRBV30 and TRBJ1-5; 10 bases are a match to TRBD1. The CDR3 sequence is 19 residues long. V dropped 1 base and J dropped 2; count of bases not matched to a gene: 14. From germline, CDR1 is GTSNPN and CDR2 SVGIG (reference sequence). CDR3 DNA: TGTGCCTGGAGTGCAGGTTCTTTATCCGGGACAGGGGGCAATCAGCCCCAGCATTTT. It encodes CAWSAGSLSGTGGNQPQHF.

This clone was seen a single time. The chain combines TRBV6-6 with TRBJ2-1; TRBD1 matches 8 bases. Germline V CDR1 and CDR2: MNHNY, SVGAGI (reference sequence). CDR3 size: 13 residues. V lost 9 bases, J lost 4 bases, and 5 bases stayed unmatched. CDR3 bases: TGTGCCAGTGGTCGGACAGGGTACAATGAGCAGTTCTTC. Translation gives CASGRTGYNEQFF.

The V and J genes are TRBV6-5 and TRBJ2-5, with a possible D match to TRBD1 (5 bases). The assigned J gene may be wrong: the sequence end matches TRBJ2-7 better. From germline, CDR1 is MNHEY and CDR2 SVGAGI. The CDR3 consists of 15 residues. The CDR3, as DNA: TGTGCCAGCAGTTACTCGACAGACCCATCCTACGAGCAGTACTTC. It specifies CASSYSTDPSYEQYF.

This chain connects TRBV5-6 to TRBJ2-2, with D unclear. Per the germline V gene, CDR1 is SGHDT and CDR2 is YYEEEE. There are 13 residues in the CDR3. Trimming took off 2 bases at V and 8 bases at J, with 10 bases between the two ends. In nucleotides, the CDR3 is TGTGCCAGCAGCTTCGAGGTGAAGGGGGAGCTGTTTTTT. As protein: CASSFEVKGELFF.

CDR3 amino acids: CASRKRQGASYEQYF. The CDR3, as DNA: TGTGCCAGCAGGAAGAGACAGGGGGCGTCCTACGAGCAGTACTTC. The rearrangement links TRBV6-1 to TRBJ2-7; the match to TRBD1 covers 10 bases. Germline V gene lookup returns CDR1 MNHNS and CDR2 SASEGT. The trim removed 6 bases at V and 1 base at J, leaving 6 bases unmatched. The CDR3 length is 15 residues.

The chain uses TRBV7-3 and TRBJ1-3, with a possible D match to TRBD1 (5 bases). CDR1 SGHTA and CDR2 FQGTGA come from the germline V gene. The CDR3 has 15 residues. Trimming cost V 5 bases and J 8 bases, with 19 bases left between them. This chain's CDR3 is CASSISGTSSDTIYF. The CDR3 bases are TGTGCCAGCAGCATCTCCGGGACTTCAAGCGACACCATATATTTT.